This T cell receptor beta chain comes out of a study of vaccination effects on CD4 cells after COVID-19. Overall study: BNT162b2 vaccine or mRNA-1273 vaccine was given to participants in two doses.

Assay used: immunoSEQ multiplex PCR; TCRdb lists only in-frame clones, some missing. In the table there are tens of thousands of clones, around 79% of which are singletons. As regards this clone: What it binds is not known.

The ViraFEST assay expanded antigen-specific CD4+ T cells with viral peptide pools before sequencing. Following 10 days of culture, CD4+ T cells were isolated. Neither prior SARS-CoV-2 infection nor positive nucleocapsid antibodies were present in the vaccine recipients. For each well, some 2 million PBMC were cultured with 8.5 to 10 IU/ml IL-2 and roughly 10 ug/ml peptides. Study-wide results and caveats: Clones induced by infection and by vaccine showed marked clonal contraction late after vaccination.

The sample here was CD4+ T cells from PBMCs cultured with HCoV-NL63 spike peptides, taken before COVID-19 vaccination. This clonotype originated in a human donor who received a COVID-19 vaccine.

The CDR3: CASTTEYWGNQPQHF. The CDR3 nucleotides are TGTGCCAGTACAACAGAATACTGGGGCAATCAGCCCCAGCATTTT. V is TRBV6-5 and J is TRBJ1-5; D is ambiguous. Germline CDR1 MNHEY, CDR2 SVGAGI. Trimming took off 9 bases at V and 2 bases at J, with 17 bases between the two ends. There are 15 residues in the CDR3.